A selection of T cell receptor beta chains follows, all from one sample in a study of T cell responses to AZD1222 COVID-19 vaccine. Repertoires were generated with immunoSEQ multiplex PCR, while TCRdb's copy carries only in-frame clones and drops some. The sample has about 140,000 clones; around nine tenths are singletons. Material: peripheral blood, obtained on day 0 of AZD1222 vaccination. Receptors originate from an adult in good health. Both conserved end residues are part of each CDR3. Fields, in order: V gene, J gene, D gene, CDR3 protein, CDR3 DNA. A D gene is named only where the DNA matches it firmly.

v_call: TRBV6-2/TRBV6-3
j_call: TRBJ1-2
d_call: TRBD1
cdr3_aa: CASSWNPDRRIGYTF
cdr3_nt: TGTGCCAGCAGTTGGAACCCGGACAGGAGGATCGGGTACACCTTC

v_call: TRBV4-2
j_call: TRBJ1-5
d_call: NA
cdr3_aa: CASSQVRGQPNQPQHF
cdr3_nt: TGTGCCAGCAGCCAAGTTAGAGGACAACCCAATCAGCCCCAGCATTTT

v_call: TRBV7-9
j_call: TRBJ1-2
d_call: TRBD1
cdr3_aa: CASSLRAQGEGYGYTF
cdr3_nt: TGTGCCAGCAGCCTAAGGGCACAGGGGGAGGGGTATGGCTACACCTTC

v_call: TRBV5-1
j_call: TRBJ1-1
d_call: NA
cdr3_aa: CASSFYATGAAFF
cdr3_nt: TGCGCCAGCAGTTTTTACGCAACCGGGGCGGCTTTCTTT

v_call: TRBV5-1
j_call: TRBJ1-4
d_call: NA
cdr3_aa: CASSSGPIGANEKLFF
cdr3_nt: TGCGCCAGCAGCTCCGGACCAATTGGCGCTAATGAAAAACTGTTTTTT

v_call: TRBV7-2
j_call: TRBJ2-3
d_call: NA
cdr3_aa: CASSPGHLTDTQYF
cdr3_nt: TGTGCCAGCAGCCCTGGGCACCTCACAGATACGCAGTATTTT

v_call: TRBV24-1
j_call: TRBJ2-1
d_call: TRBD2
cdr3_aa: CATSDPGLADYNEQFF
cdr3_nt: TGTGCCACCAGTGACCCGGGACTAGCGGATTACAATGAGCAGTTCTTC

v_call: TRBV6-5
j_call: TRBJ1-5
d_call: NA
cdr3_aa: CASRSGQLNQPQHF
cdr3_nt: TGTGCCAGCCGATCTGGACAGCTCAATCAGCCCCAGCATTTT

v_call: TRBV6-6
j_call: TRBJ2-7
d_call: TRBD1
cdr3_aa: CASRAPGQGKYEQYF
cdr3_nt: TGTGCCAGCAGAGCTCCTGGACAGGGGAAATACGAGCAGTACTTC

v_call: TRBV6-6
j_call: TRBJ1-1
d_call: NA
cdr3_aa: CASTRVATEAFF
cdr3_nt: TGTGCCAGCACCAGAGTTGCGACTGAAGCTTTCTTT

v_call: TRBV27
j_call: TRBJ2-7
d_call: NA
cdr3_aa: CASSFWVPPREQYF
cdr3_nt: TGTGCCAGCAGTTTTTGGGTTCCGCCTCGAGAGCAGTACTTC

v_call: TRBV12-3/TRBV12-4
j_call: TRBJ2-1
d_call: TRBD2
cdr3_aa: CASSRLAATEQFF
cdr3_nt: TGTGCCAGCAGCCGACTAGCGGCAACCGAGCAGTTCTTC

v_call: TRBV6-6
j_call: TRBJ2-2
d_call: NA
cdr3_aa: CASRKQANTGELFF
cdr3_nt: TGTGCCAGCAGGAAACAGGCAAACACCGGGGAGCTGTTTTTT

v_call: TRBV7-8
j_call: TRBJ2-1
d_call: TRBD2
cdr3_aa: CASRPRRGDYNEQFF
cdr3_nt: TGTGCCAGCAGACCACGGCGGGGGGACTACAATGAGCAGTTCTTC

v_call: TRBV18
j_call: TRBJ1-1
d_call: TRBD1
cdr3_aa: CASSETGDRTEAFF
cdr3_nt: TGTGCCAGCTCCGAGACAGGGGATCGCACTGAAGCTTTCTTT

v_call: TRBV5-4
j_call: TRBJ1-2
d_call: TRBD1
cdr3_aa: CASSLVSGGASGYTF
cdr3_nt: TGTGCCAGCAGCTTGGTGTCAGGGGGGGCGAGCGGCTACACCTTC

v_call: TRBV29-1
j_call: TRBJ2-2
d_call: TRBD1
cdr3_aa: CSVGTGATGELFF
cdr3_nt: TGCAGCGTAGGGACAGGGGCCACCGGGGAGCTGTTTTTT

v_call: TRBV27
j_call: TRBJ2-2
d_call: TRBD1
cdr3_aa: CASSSYRGRGGELFF
cdr3_nt: TGTGCCAGCAGTTCATACAGGGGGCGTGGCGGGGAGCTGTTTTTT

v_call: TRBV27
j_call: TRBJ2-5
d_call: NA
cdr3_aa: CASNDPVLGTQYF
cdr3_nt: TGTGCCAGCAACGACCCCGTTCTAGGGACCCAGTACTTC

v_call: TRBV6-1
j_call: TRBJ2-7
d_call: TRBD1
cdr3_aa: CASSEAPMDRGNGF
cdr3_nt: TGTGCCAGCAGTGAAGCGCCGATGGACAGGGGGAACGGATTC

v_call: TRBV10-1
j_call: TRBJ1-4
d_call: NA
cdr3_aa: CASSHSGDEKLFF
cdr3_nt: TGCGCCAGCAGCCACTCGGGGGATGAAAAACTGTTTTTT